This TCR beta chain was captured by sequencing in a study of spatial heterogeneity in lung cancer. Turning to the study itself: Alpha-chain detections were consistently fewer than beta-chain detections among the sequences.

Regarding this clonotype: What it binds is not known.

Every TCR cDNA molecule carried a tag that served as a unique molecular identifier. In TCRdb, the 5' RACE reads were re-called with MiXCR into one record per CDR3 protein. The sample has about 120,000 distinct CDR3 sequences, 9% to 15% seen once; the top ten hold 16%. The time point here: blood at routine non-recurrence follow-up after resection. The sequenced material consisted of unsorted whole RNA from tumor, nontumor lung or frozen PBMC. V was cut by 1 base and J by 0 bases, with 6 bases left in between. CDR3 length: 14 amino acids. Germline loops: CDR1 LGHDT, CDR2 YNNKEL (reference sequence). The study's findings and limits: Whereas they appeared in blood less at follow-up, ubiquitous expanded tumor TCRs appeared there more at resection.

Material: PBMCs, obtained at follow-up. The TCR originated in a male donor with early-stage non-small cell lung cancer. The V call is TRBV3-1, the J call TRBJ1-1; no definite D call. CDR3 region: CASSQALVNTEAFF. In DNA form, the CDR3 reads TGTGCCAGCAGCCAAGCACTTGTGAACACTGAAGCTTTCTTT.